The T cell receptor (beta chain) described here comes from a study of blood T cell repertoires in COVID-19. Germline CDR1 LGHNA, CDR2 YNFKEQ. The CDR3 consists of 15 residues. Between the trimmed V and J ends, which lost 1 base and 0 bases, there was a span of 7 bases. Method: immunoSEQ multiplex PCR; TCRdb's copy keeps in-frame clones and lacks some. The table has more than 300,000 clones, just over 85% seen once. This TCR was sampled from a man aged 25 to 40 who had recovered from COVID-19. The sequenced sample consisted of PBMCs or T cells enriched from blood (not recorded which). The chain has TRBV4-2 and TRBJ1-5; D unresolved. CDR3 DNA: TGTGCCAGCAGCCAAGCGCTGAGTAGCAATCAGCCCCAGCATTTT. Its translation is CASSQALSSNQPQHF.